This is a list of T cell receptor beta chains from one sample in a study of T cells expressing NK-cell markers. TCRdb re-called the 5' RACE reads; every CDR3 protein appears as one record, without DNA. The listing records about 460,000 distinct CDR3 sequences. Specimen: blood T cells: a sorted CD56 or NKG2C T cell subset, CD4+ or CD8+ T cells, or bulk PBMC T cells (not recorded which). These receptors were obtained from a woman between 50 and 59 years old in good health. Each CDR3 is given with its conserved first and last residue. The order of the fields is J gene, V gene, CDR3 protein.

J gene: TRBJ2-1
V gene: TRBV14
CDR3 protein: CASSQDFASGRLGGYNEQFF

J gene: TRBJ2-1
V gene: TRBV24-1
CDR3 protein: CATSDSGLAGTYNEQFF

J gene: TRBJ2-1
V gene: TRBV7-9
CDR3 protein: CASSLIGAGLYNEQFF

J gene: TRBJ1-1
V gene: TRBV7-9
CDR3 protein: CASMRGAVYTEAFF

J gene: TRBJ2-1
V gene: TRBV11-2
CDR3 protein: CASSLEGAGGRNEQFF

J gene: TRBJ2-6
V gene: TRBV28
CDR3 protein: CASSPTGGGANVLTF

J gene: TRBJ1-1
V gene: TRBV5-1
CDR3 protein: CASSSLQASNTEAFF

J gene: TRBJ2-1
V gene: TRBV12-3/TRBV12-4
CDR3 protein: CASSLNSGVGEQFF

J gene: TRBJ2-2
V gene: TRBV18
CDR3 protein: CASSPGGRIAGELFF

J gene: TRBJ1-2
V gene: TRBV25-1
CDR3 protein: CASSEDRRYGYTF

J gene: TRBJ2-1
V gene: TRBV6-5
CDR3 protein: CASSYPLAGEQFF

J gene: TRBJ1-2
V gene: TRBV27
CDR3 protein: CASSLRAEQDYGYTF

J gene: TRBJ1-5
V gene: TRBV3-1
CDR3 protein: CASSQEPGNQPQHF

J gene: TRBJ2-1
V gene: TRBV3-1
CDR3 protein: CASSQGASPYNEQFF

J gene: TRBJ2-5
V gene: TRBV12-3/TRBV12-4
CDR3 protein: CASSGQGRVQYF

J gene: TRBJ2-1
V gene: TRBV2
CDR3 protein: CASSEPPGLVGFEQFF

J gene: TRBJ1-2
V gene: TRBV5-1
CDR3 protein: CASSPGTGATHYGYTF

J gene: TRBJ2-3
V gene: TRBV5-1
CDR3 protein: CASSPGTTSTDTQYF

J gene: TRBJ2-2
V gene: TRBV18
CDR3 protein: CASSPQAGVYTGELFF

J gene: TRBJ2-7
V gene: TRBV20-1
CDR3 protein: CSASSLAPINSYEQYF

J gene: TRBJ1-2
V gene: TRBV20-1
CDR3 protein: CSAYLSYGYTF

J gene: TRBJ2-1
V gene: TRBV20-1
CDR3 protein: CSARDWLGGRALRSYNEQFF

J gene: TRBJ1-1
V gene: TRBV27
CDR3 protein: CASRITGTVNTEAFF

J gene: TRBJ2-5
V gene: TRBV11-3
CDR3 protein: CASSSLMDGDLAQYF

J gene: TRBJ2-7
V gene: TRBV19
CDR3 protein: CASSKRQGPYEQYF